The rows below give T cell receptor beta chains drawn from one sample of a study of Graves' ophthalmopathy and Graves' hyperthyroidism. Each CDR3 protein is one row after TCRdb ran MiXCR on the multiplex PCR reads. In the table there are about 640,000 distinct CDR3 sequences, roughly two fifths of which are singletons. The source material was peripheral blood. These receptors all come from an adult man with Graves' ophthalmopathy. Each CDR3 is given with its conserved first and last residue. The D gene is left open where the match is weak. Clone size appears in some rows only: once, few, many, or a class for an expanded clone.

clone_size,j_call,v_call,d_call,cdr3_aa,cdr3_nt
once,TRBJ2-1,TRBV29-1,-,CSVEAGRFYEQFF,TGCAGCGTTGAAGCGGGCAGGTTCTATGAGCAGTTCTTC
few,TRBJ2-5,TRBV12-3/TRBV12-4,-,CATSQETQYF,TGTGCCACCTCGCAAGAGACCCAGTACTTC
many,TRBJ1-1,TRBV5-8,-,CASSLGVVTEAFF,TGTGCCAGCAGCTTGGGGGTCGTGACTGAAGCTTTCTTT
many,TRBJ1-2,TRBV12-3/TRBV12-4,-,CASSRRTYGYTF,TGTGCCAGCAGCCGACGAACCTATGGCTACACCTTC
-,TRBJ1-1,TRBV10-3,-,CAISEVRDTEAFF,TGTGCCATCAGTGAAGTTAGGGACACTGAAGCTTTCTTT
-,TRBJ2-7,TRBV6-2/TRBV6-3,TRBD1,CASTDRDDGEQYF,TGTGCCAGCACCGACAGGGACGACGGGGAGCAGTACTTC
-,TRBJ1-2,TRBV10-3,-,CAISEGQAGNYGYTF,TGTGCCATCAGTGAAGGGCAGGCCGGAAACTATGGCTACACCTTC
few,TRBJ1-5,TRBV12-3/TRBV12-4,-,CASSFEGPGPQHF,TGTGCCAGCAGTTTCGAGGGCCCAGGGCCCCAGCATTTT
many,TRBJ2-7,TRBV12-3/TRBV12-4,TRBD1,CASTPGTGSEREQYF,TGTGCCAGCACCCCCGGGACAGGGTCCGAGAGGGAGCAGTACTTC
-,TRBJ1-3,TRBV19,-,CASSLGADTIYF,TGTGCCAGTAGTCTGGGGGCAGACACCATATATTTT
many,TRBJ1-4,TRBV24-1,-,CATSDHQGSTNEKLFF,TGTGCCACCAGTGATCATCAGGGATCAACTAATGAAAAACTGTTTTTT
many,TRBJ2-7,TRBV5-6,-,CASSTPLGVSSYEQYF,TGTGCCAGCAGCACTCCCTTGGGCGTCAGCTCCTACGAGCAGTACTTC
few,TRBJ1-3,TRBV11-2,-,CASSLDRTLGNTIYF,TGTGCCAGCAGCTTAGATAGGACCCTTGGAAACACCATATATTTT
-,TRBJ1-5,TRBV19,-,CASSKGRVNQPQHF,TGTGCCAGTAGTAAGGGCCGGGTAAATCAGCCCCAGCATTTT
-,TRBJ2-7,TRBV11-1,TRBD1,CASKGQKSSYEQYF,TGTGCCAGTAAGGGACAGAAGAGCTCCTACGAGCAGTACTTC
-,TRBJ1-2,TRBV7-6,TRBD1,CASSLEGASHYGYTF,TGTGCCAGCAGCTTAGAGGGGGCATCTCACTATGGCTACACCTTC
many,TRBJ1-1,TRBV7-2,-,CASSSHQGTEAFF,TGTGCCAGCAGCTCCCACCAGGGGACTGAAGCTTTCTTT
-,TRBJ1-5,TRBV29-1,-,CSVLHTIRETQHF,TGCAGCGTCCTACATACAATAAGGGAGACCCAGCATTTT